What follows describes a single T cell receptor (beta chain). This clone has only one observation. Its target antigen remains unknown. One base away there is no much larger clone; base qualities are not given. Within the sample, other DNA sequences also encode this same CDR3. Library preparation used the immunoSEQ multiplex PCR assay. For the multiplex PCR, a mixture combining 60 forward primers for TCR Vbeta segments and 13 reverse primers for TCR Jbeta segments was used. A multiplex PCR assay on genomic DNA amplified the CDR3 region of rearranged TCR beta genes. Amplified TCR beta libraries were sequenced as 87-base-pair reads on the Illumina HiSeq System. As for the original processing: A later analysis tallied 75 million to 85 million unique TCR beta chains across the roughly 610 repertoires, and around 9.9 million of those chains were shared by two or more donors. To remove PCR and sequencing errors, raw reads were error-corrected and collapsed into unique sequences using a nearest-neighbor algorithm that merged closely related sequences. CDR3 sequences were aligned to IMGT reference sequences to assign V, D and J gene segments. For a sequence to be retained, at least a six-nucleotide match to both a V gene segment and a J gene segment was required. Rearrangements were called productive when the CDR3 lacked stop codons and stayed in frame with V and J; all others were non-productive. Following IMGT convention, CDR3 was defined as the stretch from the second conserved V-encoded cysteine to the conserved J-encoded phenylalanine. The earlier analysis of fewer than 750 of the donors excluded sequences that lacked an unambiguous match to a single V gene segment. An earlier analysis of fewer than 750 of the donors called V segments functional above 56.7% productive rearrangements and segregating when the between-donor standard deviation exceeded 5%. A statistical classification framework was developed to diagnose cytomegalovirus status using the catalog of TCR beta chain sequences. In a later analysis, TCR nucleotide sequences were compared against IMGT/GENE-DB human TR gene sequences so that V and J genes could be assigned. The TCRdist pipeline was used in a later analysis to assign CDR3 sequences and most-parsimonious VDJ recombination scenarios. In a later analysis, each TCR beta chain was defined by its CDR3 amino acid sequence together with its V-gene family, and reads lacking a unique V-gene family were excluded. To address suspected cross-contamination and a sequencing artifact, a later analysis removed approximately 600 highly shared, low-generation-probability nucleotide sequences. For each public chain, a later analysis derived a clonal expansion index from normalized ranks of inferred template counts within each repertoire. In a later analysis, generation probabilities were computed using a VDJ recombination model fitted to out-of-frame rearrangements, and the results were checked against IGoR. Hypergeometric tests were used in a later analysis to score TCR-TCR, TCR-HLA and TCR-CMV co-occurrence, with a repertoire-size bias correction applied to the TCR pairs. To estimate false discovery rates, a later analysis permuted the HLA or CMV assignments 20 times. In a later analysis, co-occurring TCRs were grouped using DBSCAN, with TCRdist sequence similarity added in when clustering inside HLA-allele-positive subsets. Co-occurrence clustering excluded repertoires with fewer than 30,000 or more than 120,000 public chains, plus five with anomalous nucleotide sharing. Drawn from immuneACCESS, this table holds only the in-frame rearrangements with V and J called that TCRdb kept. Clones are partly lost; checked studies trace under half to an unresolved V gene and leave the rest unexplained. That table gives V, J and clone size, and the DNA gave D and trimming. Counted in this sample were approximately 170,000 clones; about 85% of them appeared once. 1% of the sample is held by the ten biggest clonotypes.

The sample originates from a study of cytomegalovirus exposure and HLA in healthy donors (dated 2017 in TCRdb). For the study in its entirety: According to an earlier analysis of a few hundred of the donors, roughly 180 million T cells yielded roughly 100 million unique TCR beta sequences and approximately 280 Gb of sequence data. The study aimed to test whether signatures of past pathogen exposure could be identified by cataloging public T cell receptors. A separate validation cohort of roughly 130 different subjects was used in addition to the roughly 640-subject first cohort. Approximately 300 gigabases of sequencing data and roughly 80 million unique TCR sequences made up an early release that covered approximately 650 HLA-typed donors. The number of donors typed differed by locus, with roughly 620-630 for A, B, C, DRB1 and DQB1, more than 500 for DQA1, under 610 for DPA1, and around 460 for DPB1. The study profiled the T cell repertoires of 550 to 700 subjects by immunosequencing and related them to cytomegalovirus serostatus. Of the 398 genotyped donors, around 81% fell in the genetic ancestry cluster associated with self-reported Caucasian donors. Among about 400 genotyped donors of the cohort, an average of around 250,000 unique TCR beta nucleotide sequences was sequenced per donor, of which roughly 18% were non-productive. Donor age, sex, ethnicity and CMV serostatus were compiled alongside the repertoire data. All discovery cohort repertoires had been generated on a single sequencing platform. Because of strong linkage in the cohort, roughly five DR-DQ haplotypes were treated as single units for association and clustering. HLA typing covered class I and class II loci at four-digit resolution. A later genetic analysis took genome-wide SNP genotypes for about 55% of the 666 donors and used that subset as a discovery cohort. In an earlier analysis of 500 to 650 of the donors, high-throughput TCR beta sequencing was used to judge whether each TCR beta V gene segment behaved as functional or pseudogenic. To predict cytomegalovirus infection status, the study brought together high-throughput TCR immunosequencing, statistical association of individual TCRs with disease status, and machine learning. In a later analysis, previously published TCR beta repertoires from several hundred donors were re-analyzed and high-resolution HLA genotyping was added so that TCR occurrence patterns could be studied. In the later analysis, no new phenotypic data were used to find candidate immune exposures; instead, reliance was placed on TCR beta sequences and their occurrence across donors.

The cysteine opens and the phenylalanine closes a CDR3 of 13 amino acids. Only the CDR3 portion is preserved as DNA: 39 bases, with reading frame beginning at the first base. V and J are trimmed by 0 bases and 4 bases, and the gene matches miss 2 bases of the junction. The germline V gene (reference sequence) gives CDR1 as GTSNPN and CDR2 as SVGIG. Broader findings and caveats from the paper: Linkage disequilibrium might explain the correlated functional status among segregating V segments, but an unknown experimental factor could not be ruled out. A further reported finding was that TCR beta sequences accurately predicted the HLA-A and HLA-B alleles for most subjects in the first cohort. The 87-base-pair reads could not distinguish some IMGT-functional V segments, including TRBV6-2 and TRBV6-3, so those segments were excluded. Strong co-occurrence of HLA alleles, especially DR and DQ, made assigning TCR associations to individual alleles difficult. The presence/absence analyses assumed that sequencing depth was roughly uniform across donors, and that assumption may not be true. A later analysis found that HLA-associated TCR beta chains were more clonally expanded and had lower generation probabilities than equally common non-associated chains. It was suggested by the authors that the approach could potentially be generalized to other disease states and immunological phenotypes. According to a later analysis, most CMV-associated TCR beta chains appeared to be HLA-restricted, and the HLA associations seemed to be driven largely by CMV exposure. A later analysis reported that several top co-occurrence clusters appeared linked to parvovirus B19, influenza, CMV and Epstein-Barr virus. In the study, some 160 TCR beta chains were listed as associated with cytomegalovirus. A cluster of highly shared sequence variants was judged likely to represent a technical artifact of the sequencing pipeline. Cytomegalovirus status was reported to be diagnosed by the classifier with high specificity and sensitivity in both the original and validation cohorts. Because HLA typing was missing for some donors at each locus, association tests included only the typed subset. In a later genetic analysis, fewer N-insertions in productive TCRs were reported among donors in an Asian-associated ancestry cluster than the roughly 700-donor mean. In an earlier analysis of more than 450 of the donors, most TCR beta V segments were observed in productive rearrangements about 87% or about 30% of the time, broadly matching IMGT annotations. The cohort was sequenced for TCR beta chains only, and without alpha or paired-chain data the features that could be detected were limited. The earlier analysis of approximately 540 of the donors excluded some 16 rarely observed V segments, including chromosome 9 orphons, because counts were too low. CMV serostatus was the only immune exposure information available for the cohort. A few of the identified cytomegalovirus-associated TCR beta chains were confirmed in vitro to be specific for cytomegalovirus antigens. An association between a missense DCLRE1C variant and V-gene and J-gene trimming of TCR beta chains was found in a later genetic analysis and replicated in an independent cohort. Most TCR sequences were observed very rarely across donors, whereas some public TCRs were present in many individuals. According to a later analysis, TCR association rates differed among HLA loci, with DRB1 alleles showing the most associated TCRs and HLA-C alleles showing the fewest. A later analysis associated about 16,000 TCR beta sequences with specific HLA alleles at a false discovery rate of 0.05.

The cohort comprised hundreds of healthy bone marrow donors. At the time of sampling, every cohort member was nominally healthy, though immune exposures that went unrecorded were likely present. The donor was CMV seronegative and belonged to the group of 352 seronegative cohort members. A peripheral blood sample was collected from each donor, and TCR beta sequencing was performed on peripheral blood mononuclear cells. The Qiagen DNeasy Blood Extraction Kit was used to extract genomic DNA from the blood cell samples. The sample taken for sequencing was PBMCs. The chain is made from TRBV30 and TRBJ1-1; 7 nucleotides in the junction match TRBD1. This receptor was identified in a boy between 2 and 10 years old in good health and CMV-seronegative. The DNA sequence follows: TGTGCCTGGAGTGTCGCAGGGGGCACTGAAGCTTTCTTT. Its protein product is CAWSVAGGTEAFF.